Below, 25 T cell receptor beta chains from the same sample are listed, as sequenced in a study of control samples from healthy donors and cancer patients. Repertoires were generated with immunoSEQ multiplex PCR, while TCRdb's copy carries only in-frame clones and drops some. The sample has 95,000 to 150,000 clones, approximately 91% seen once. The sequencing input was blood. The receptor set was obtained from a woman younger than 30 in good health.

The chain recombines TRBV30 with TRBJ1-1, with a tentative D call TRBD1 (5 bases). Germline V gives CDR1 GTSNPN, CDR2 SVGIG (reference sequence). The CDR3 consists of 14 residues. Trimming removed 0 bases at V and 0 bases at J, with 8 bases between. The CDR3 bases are TGTGCCTGGAGTGTTGACAGCATGAACACTGAAGCTTTCTTT. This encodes CAWSVDSMNTEAFF.

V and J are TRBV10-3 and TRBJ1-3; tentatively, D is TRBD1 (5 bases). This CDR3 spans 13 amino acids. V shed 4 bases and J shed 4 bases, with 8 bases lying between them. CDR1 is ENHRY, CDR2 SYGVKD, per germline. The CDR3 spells CAISAGGGNTIYF. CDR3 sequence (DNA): TGTGCCATCAGTGCGGGGGGAGGAAACACCATATATTTT.

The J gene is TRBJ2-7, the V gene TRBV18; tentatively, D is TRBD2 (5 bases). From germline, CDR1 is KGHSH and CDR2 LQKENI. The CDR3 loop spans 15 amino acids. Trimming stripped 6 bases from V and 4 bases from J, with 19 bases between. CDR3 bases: TGTGCCAGCTCGCCAGGAGGTCCCCGCTCTTACGAGCAGTACTTC. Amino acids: CASSPGGPRSYEQYF.

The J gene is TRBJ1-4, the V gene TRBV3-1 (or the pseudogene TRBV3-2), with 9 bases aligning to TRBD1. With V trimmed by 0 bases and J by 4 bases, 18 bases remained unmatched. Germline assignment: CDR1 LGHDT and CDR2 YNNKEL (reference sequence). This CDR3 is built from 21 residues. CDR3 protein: CASSQETLGQGSLQDNEKLFF. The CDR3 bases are TGTGCCAGCAGCCAAGAGACCCTGGGACAGGGAAGTCTACAAGATAATGAAAAACTGTTTTTT.

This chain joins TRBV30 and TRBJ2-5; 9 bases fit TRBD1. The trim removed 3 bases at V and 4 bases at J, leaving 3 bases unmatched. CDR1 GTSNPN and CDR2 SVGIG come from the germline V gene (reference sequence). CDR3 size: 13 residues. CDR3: CAWRDRGGETQYF. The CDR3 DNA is TGTGCCTGGAGGGACAGGGGCGGAGAGACCCAGTACTTC.

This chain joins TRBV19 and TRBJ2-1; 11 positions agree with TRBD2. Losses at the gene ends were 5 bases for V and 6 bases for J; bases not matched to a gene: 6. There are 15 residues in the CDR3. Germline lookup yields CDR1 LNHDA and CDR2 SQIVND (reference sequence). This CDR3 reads CASSDTSGRFNEQFF. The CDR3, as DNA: TGTGCCAGTAGTGATACTAGCGGGAGATTCAATGAGCAGTTCTTC. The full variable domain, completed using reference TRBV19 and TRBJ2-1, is DGGITQSPKYLFRKEGQNVTLSCEQNLNHDAMYWYRQDPGQGLRLIYYSQIVNDFQKGDIAEGYSVSREKKESFPLTVTSAQKNPTAFYLCASSDTSGRFNEQFFGPGTRLTVL.

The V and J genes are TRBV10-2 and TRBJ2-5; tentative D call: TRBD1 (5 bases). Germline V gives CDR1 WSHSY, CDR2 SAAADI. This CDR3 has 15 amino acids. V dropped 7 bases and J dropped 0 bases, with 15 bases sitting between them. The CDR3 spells CASNKGRIHQETQYF. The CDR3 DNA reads TGCGCCAGCAACAAGGGGCGCATCCACCAAGAGACCCAGTACTTC.

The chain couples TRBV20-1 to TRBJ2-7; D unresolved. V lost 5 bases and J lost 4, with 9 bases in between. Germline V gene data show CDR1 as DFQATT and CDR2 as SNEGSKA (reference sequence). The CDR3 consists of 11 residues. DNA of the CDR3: TGCAGTGCTGAAGAGGAGTACGAGCAGTACTTC. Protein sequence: CSAEEEYEQYF.

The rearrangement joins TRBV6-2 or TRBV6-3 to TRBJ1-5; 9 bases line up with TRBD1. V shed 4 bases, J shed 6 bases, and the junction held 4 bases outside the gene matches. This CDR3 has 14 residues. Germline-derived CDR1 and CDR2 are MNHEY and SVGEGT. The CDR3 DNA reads TGTGCCAGCAGTTCAACAGGGGGCGGTCAGCCCCAGCATTTT. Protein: CASSSTGGGQPQHF.

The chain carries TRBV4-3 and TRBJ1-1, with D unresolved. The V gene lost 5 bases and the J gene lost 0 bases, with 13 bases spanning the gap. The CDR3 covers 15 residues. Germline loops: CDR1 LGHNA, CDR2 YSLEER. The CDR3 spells CASSGELFMNTEAFF. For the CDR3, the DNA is TGCGCCAGCAGCGGGGAGCTGTTTATGAACACTGAAGCTTTCTTT.

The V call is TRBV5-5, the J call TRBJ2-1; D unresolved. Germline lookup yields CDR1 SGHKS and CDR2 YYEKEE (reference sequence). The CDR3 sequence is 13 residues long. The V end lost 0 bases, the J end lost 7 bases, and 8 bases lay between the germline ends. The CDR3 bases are TGTGCCAGCAGCTTGGCGCTGAGAAATGAGCAGTTCTTC. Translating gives CASSLALRNEQFF.

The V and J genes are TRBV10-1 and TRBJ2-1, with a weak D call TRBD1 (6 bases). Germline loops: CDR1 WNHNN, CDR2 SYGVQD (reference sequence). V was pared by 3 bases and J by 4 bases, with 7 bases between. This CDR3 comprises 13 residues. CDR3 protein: CASSEGQYNEQFF. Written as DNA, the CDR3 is TGCGCCAGCAGTGAAGGACAGTACAATGAGCAGTTCTTC.

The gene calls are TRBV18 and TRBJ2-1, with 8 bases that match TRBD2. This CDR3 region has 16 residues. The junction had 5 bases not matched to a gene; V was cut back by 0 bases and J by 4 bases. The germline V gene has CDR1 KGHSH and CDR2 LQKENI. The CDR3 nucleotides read TGTGCCAGCTCACCACCCCAGGGCGGGAGGTACAATGAGCAGTTCTTC. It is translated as CASSPPQGGRYNEQFF.

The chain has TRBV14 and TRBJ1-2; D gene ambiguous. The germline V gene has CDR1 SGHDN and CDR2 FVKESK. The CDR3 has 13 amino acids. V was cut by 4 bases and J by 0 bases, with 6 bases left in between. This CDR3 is CASSPGPNYGYTF. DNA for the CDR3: TGTGCCAGCAGCCCCGGTCCTAACTATGGCTACACCTTC.

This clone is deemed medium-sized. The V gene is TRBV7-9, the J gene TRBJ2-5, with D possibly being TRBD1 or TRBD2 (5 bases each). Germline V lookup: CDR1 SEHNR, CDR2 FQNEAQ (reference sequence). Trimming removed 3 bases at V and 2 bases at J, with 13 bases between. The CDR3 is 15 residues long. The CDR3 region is CASSFTGTYQETQYF. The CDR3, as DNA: TGTGCCAGCAGCTTCACCGGGACGTATCAAGAGACCCAGTACTTC.

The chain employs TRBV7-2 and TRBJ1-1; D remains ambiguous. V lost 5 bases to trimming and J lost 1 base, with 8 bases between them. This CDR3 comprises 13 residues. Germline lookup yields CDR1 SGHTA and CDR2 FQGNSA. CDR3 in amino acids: CASSTFTNTEAFF. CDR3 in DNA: TGTGCCAGCAGCACCTTCACGAACACTGAAGCTTTCTTT.

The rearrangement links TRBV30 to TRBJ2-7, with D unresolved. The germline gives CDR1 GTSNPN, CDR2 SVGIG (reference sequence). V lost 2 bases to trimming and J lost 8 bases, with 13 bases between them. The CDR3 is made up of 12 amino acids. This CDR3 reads CAWSIKGDKQYF. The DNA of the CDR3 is TGTGCCTGGAGTATAAAGGGTGATAAGCAGTACTTC.

CDR3 residues: CASSPYGGGNTEAFF. The DNA for the CDR3 is TGCGCCAGCAGCCCATACGGGGGGGGGAACACTGAAGCTTTCTTT. The rearrangement links TRBV4-3 to TRBJ1-1, with D maybe TRBD1 (5 bases). V lost 4 bases and J 1 base, leaving 13 bases between the germline ends. The CDR3 consists of 15 residues. The germline CDR1 and CDR2 sequences are LGHNA and YSLEER.

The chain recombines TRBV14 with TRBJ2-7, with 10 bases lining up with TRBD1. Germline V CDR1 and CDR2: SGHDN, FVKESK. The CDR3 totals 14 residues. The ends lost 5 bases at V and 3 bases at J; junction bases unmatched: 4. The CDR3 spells CASSTWDRGYEQYF. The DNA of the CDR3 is TGTGCCAGCAGCACTTGGGACAGGGGCTACGAGCAGTACTTC.

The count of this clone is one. Written as DNA, the CDR3 is TGTGCCACCACGGGACAGACATATTACTTCTATAATTCACCCCTCCACTTT. Protein product: CATTGQTYYFYNSPLHF. The rearrangement joins TRBV24-1 to TRBJ1-6, with 7 bases fitting TRBD1. The CDR3 spans 17 residues. The germline gives CDR1 KGHDR, CDR2 SFDVKD. J gave up 3 bases and V 8 bases, and 12 bases lay outside the gene matches.

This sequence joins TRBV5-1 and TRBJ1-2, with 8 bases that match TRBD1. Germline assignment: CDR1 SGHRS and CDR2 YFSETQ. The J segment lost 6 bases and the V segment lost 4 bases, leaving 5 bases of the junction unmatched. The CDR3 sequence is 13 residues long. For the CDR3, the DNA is TGCGCCAGCAGCCTGACAGGGGATAATGGCTACACCTTC. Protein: CASSLTGDNGYTF.

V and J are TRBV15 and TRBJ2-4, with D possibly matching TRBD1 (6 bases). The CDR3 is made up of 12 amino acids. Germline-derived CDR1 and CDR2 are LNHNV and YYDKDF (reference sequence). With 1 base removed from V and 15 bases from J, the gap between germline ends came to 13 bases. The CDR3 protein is CATSRVQGHRYF. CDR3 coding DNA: TGTGCCACCAGCAGAGTCCAGGGGCACCGGTACTTC.

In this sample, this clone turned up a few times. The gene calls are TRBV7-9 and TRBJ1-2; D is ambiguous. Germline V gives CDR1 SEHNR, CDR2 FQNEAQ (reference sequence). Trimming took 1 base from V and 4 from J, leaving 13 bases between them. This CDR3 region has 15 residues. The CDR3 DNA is TGTGCCAGCAGCTTAGAATCAGGCCTCTCCTATGGCTACACCTTC. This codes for CASSLESGLSYGYTF.

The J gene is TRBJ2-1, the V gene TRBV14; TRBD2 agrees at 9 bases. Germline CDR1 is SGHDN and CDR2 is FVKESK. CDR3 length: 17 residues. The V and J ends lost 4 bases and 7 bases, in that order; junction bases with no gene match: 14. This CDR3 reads CASSLGAIAGVRNEQFF. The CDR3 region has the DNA TGTGCCAGCAGCCTTGGGGCAATAGCGGGAGTCCGAAATGAGCAGTTCTTC.

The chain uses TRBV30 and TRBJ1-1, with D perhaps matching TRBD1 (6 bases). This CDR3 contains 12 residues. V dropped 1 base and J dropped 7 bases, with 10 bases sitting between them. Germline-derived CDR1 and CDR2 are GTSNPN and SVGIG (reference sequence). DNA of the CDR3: TGTGCCTGGAGTGACCAGGGGTATGAAGCTTTCTTT. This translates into CAWSDQGYEAFF.